A selection of T cell receptor beta chains follows, all from one sample in a study of blood T cell repertoires in COVID-19. Measured with immunoSEQ multiplex PCR; TCRdb has only the in-frame clones, and not every one. The sample has fewer than 350,000 clones, 80% to 90% seen once. Sequenced: peripheral blood. All receptors come from a man aged 25-45 years with COVID-19, enrolled during active disease. CDR3s include the opening cysteine and the closing phenylalanine or tryptophan. D genes are given only for firm matches. Clone size is stated in some rows and not others, as once, few, many or a class when expanded.

TRBV6-2/TRBV6-3	TRBD2	-	TRBJ2-3	CASSYSIGTRDPDTQYF	TGTGCCAGCAGTTACTCGATCGGGACTAGAGACCCAGATACGCAGTATTTT
TRBV2	TRBD2	-	TRBJ2-2	CASVPGLAGIRGTGELFF	TGTGCCAGCGTCCCGGGACTAGCGGGTATCCGAGGCACCGGGGAGCTGTTTTTT
TRBV29-1	-	-	TRBJ2-7	CSVRDKSSYEQYF	TGCAGCGTTCGGGACAAGAGCTCCTACGAGCAGTACTTC
TRBV6-2/TRBV6-3	TRBD1	-	TRBJ1-1	CASSYYRGAEAFF	TGTGCCAGCAGTTACTACAGGGGGGCTGAAGCTTTCTTT
TRBV7-2	TRBD1	-	TRBJ1-2	CASSPPTGIHYGYTF	TGTGCCAGCAGCCCCCCGACAGGGATCCACTATGGCTACACCTTC
TRBV13	TRBD2	-	TRBJ2-7	CASSLGGLAYEQYF	TGTGCCAGCAGCTTAGGAGGACTAGCCTACGAGCAGTACTTC
TRBV5-4	TRBD1	few	TRBJ1-1	CASSSGGGRTLNTEAFF	TGTGCCAGCAGCTCTGGAGGGGGCCGTACGTTAAACACTGAAGCTTTCTTT
TRBV19	-	-	TRBJ1-2	CASSIVWDTNYGYTF	TGTGCCAGTAGTATAGTTTGGGACACGAACTATGGCTACACCTTC
TRBV5-4	-	few	TRBJ2-2	CASSVPSRTGELFF	TGTGCCAGCAGCGTACCAAGCCGCACCGGGGAGCTGTTTTTT
TRBV4-3	-	-	TRBJ1-4	CASSQEGRRRGREKLFF	TGCGCCAGCAGCCAAGAAGGCAGGCGCCGCGGGCGGGAAAAACTGTTTTTT
TRBV3-1/TRBV3-2	-	-	TRBJ2-2	CASSPYSGNTGELFF	TGTGCCAGCAGCCCATATTCGGGGAACACCGGGGAGCTGTTTTTT
TRBV7-2	TRBD1	-	TRBJ1-1	CASRLRQGATEAFF	TGTGCCAGCAGATTAAGACAGGGGGCTACTGAAGCTTTCTTT
TRBV3-1/TRBV3-2	TRBD1	-	TRBJ1-6	CASSRQGWNSPLHF	TGTGCCAGCAGCCGACAGGGTTGGAATTCACCCCTCCACTTT
TRBV7-3	-	-	TRBJ2-2	CASSLSGDKGELFF	TGTGCCAGCAGCTTAAGCGGGGATAAGGGGGAGCTGTTTTTT
TRBV4-3	-	-	TRBJ2-1	CASSQGSGNLNEQFF	TGCGCCAGCAGCCAAGGATCCGGGAACTTAAATGAGCAGTTCTTC
TRBV6-5	-	-	TRBJ1-2	CASSYSATTYGYTF	TGTGCCAGCAGTTACTCGGCGACAACCTATGGCTACACCTTC
TRBV12-3/TRBV12-4	-	-	TRBJ2-7	CASSLGEQYF	TGTGCCAGCAGTCTCGGGGAGCAGTACTTC
TRBV6-2/TRBV6-3	-	-	TRBJ2-3	CASGRDSGDTQYF	TGTGCCAGCGGCCGGGACAGCGGGGATACGCAGTATTTT
TRBV11-2	-	-	TRBJ2-4	CASSLDGGRGIKNIQYF	TGTGCCAGCAGCTTAGATGGGGGGAGGGGGATCAAAAACATTCAGTACTTC
TRBV25-1	TRBD1	once	TRBJ1-2	CASSETGLGYGYTF	TGTGCCAGCAGCGAGACAGGGCTTGGGTATGGCTACACCTTC
TRBV7-3	-	-	TRBJ1-1	CASSPQAGLDTEAFF	TGTGCCAGCAGCCCACAGGCCGGGTTGGACACTGAAGCTTTCTTT
TRBV5-1	TRBD1	-	TRBJ2-5	CASSLAGDRALQGLETQYF	TGCGCCAGCAGCTTGGCCGGGGACAGGGCCCTCCAGGGGCTGGAGACCCAGTACTTC
TRBV19	-	few	TRBJ2-7	CASSASTGYEQYF	TGTGCCAGTAGTGCCAGCACAGGCTACGAGCAGTACTTC
TRBV4-1	TRBD1	-	TRBJ1-5	CASSQSNTGTGDQPQHF	TGCGCCAGCAGCCAATCCAATACCGGGACAGGGGATCAGCCCCAGCATTTT
TRBV25-1	-	-	TRBJ2-1	CASSESGYSYNEQFF	TGTGCCAGCAGTGAATCGGGTTACTCCTACAATGAGCAGTTCTTC
TRBV6-1	TRBD1	-	TRBJ2-7	CASSEAGGRGEQYF	TGTGCCAGCAGTGAAGCAGGGGGCCGGGGCGAGCAGTACTTC
TRBV7-8	TRBD1	-	TRBJ2-7	CASSFSGTAYEQYF	TGTGCCAGCAGCTTCTCCGGGACAGCCTACGAGCAGTACTTC
TRBV6-6	-	-	TRBJ1-5	CASSYVQYSNQPQHF	TGTGCCAGCAGTTACGTGCAGTACAGCAATCAGCCCCAGCATTTT
TRBV7-9	TRBD1	-	TRBJ2-1	CASSPLLGTGWNEQFF	TGTGCCAGCAGTCCCCTTTTAGGGACAGGGTGGAATGAGCAGTTCTTC
TRBV6-5	-	few	TRBJ1-1	CASSPTGSVTEAFF	TGTGCCAGCAGTCCGACAGGATCGGTCACTGAAGCTTTCTTT
TRBV7-9	-	-	TRBJ1-1	CASSWGLGNRNTEAFF	TGTGCCAGCAGCTGGGGCTTAGGGAATCGGAACACTGAAGCTTTCTTT
TRBV28	TRBD1	-	TRBJ2-1	CASRDRVRNEQFF	TGTGCCAGCCGGGACAGGGTACGTAATGAGCAGTTCTTC
TRBV28	-	-	TRBJ1-2	CASLQGHYGYTF	TGTGCCAGCCTACAGGGTCACTATGGCTACACCTTC
TRBV28	TRBD1	-	TRBJ1-2	CASSSFGTGDDTF	TGTGCCAGCAGTTCCTTCGGGACAGGGGATGACACCTTC
TRBV2	-	-	TRBJ1-5	CASSENRGSNQPQHF	TGTGCCAGCAGTGAGAATCGAGGAAGCAATCAGCCCCAGCATTTT
TRBV19	-	-	TRBJ2-1	CASSIRLASSYNEQFF	TGTGCCAGTAGTATCCGGCTAGCGAGTTCCTACAATGAGCAGTTCTTC
TRBV6-4	TRBD1	-	TRBJ1-1	CASRQGAGTEAFF	TGTGCCAGCAGACAGGGGGCGGGAACTGAAGCTTTCTTT
TRBV10-3	TRBD2	-	TRBJ2-3	CAISEPSGRGTDTQYF	TGTGCCATCAGTGAACCTAGCGGGAGGGGTACAGATACGCAGTATTTT
TRBV5-6	-	-	TRBJ2-1	CASSLGGPASYNEQFF	TGTGCCAGCAGCTTGGGTGGGCCCGCCTCCTACAATGAGCAGTTCTTC
TRBV29-1	-	-	TRBJ1-6	CSVEDPAGSPLHF	TGCAGCGTTGAAGACCCCGCCGGTTCACCCCTCCACTTT
TRBV5-4	TRBD2	-	TRBJ2-7	CASSLGVAGLRDEQYF	TGTGCCAGCAGCTTGGGAGTAGCGGGTCTCAGGGACGAGCAGTACTTC
TRBV30	TRBD2	-	TRBJ2-7	CAWSGRAGRAGGEQYF	TGTGCCTGGAGTGGTAGAGCCGGGAGGGCCGGAGGGGAGCAGTACTTC
TRBV18	TRBD2	once	TRBJ2-3	CASSRAGTSRPTDTQYF	TGTGCCAGCTCCCGCGCCGGGACTAGCCGTCCCACAGATACGCAGTATTTT
TRBV6-5	TRBD2	-	TRBJ2-1	CASTLGGRAHNEQFF	TGTGCCAGCACCTTAGGCGGGAGGGCCCACAATGAGCAGTTCTTC
TRBV5-3	TRBD2	-	TRBJ2-1	CARSSALARAYNEQFF	TGTGCCAGAAGCTCAGCACTAGCGAGGGCCTACAATGAGCAGTTCTTC
TRBV5-8	TRBD1	few	TRBJ1-2	CASSPLDRVGGYTF	TGTGCCAGCAGCCCGCTGGACAGGGTCGGTGGCTACACCTTC
TRBV18	TRBD1	-	TRBJ2-7	CASSPGTGWEQYF	TGTGCCAGCTCACCTGGGACAGGCTGGGAGCAGTACTTC
TRBV28	TRBD2	-	TRBJ2-3	CASSSGGGSTDTQYF	TGTGCCAGCAGTTCTGGCGGGGGTAGCACAGATACGCAGTATTTT
TRBV18	TRBD1	-	TRBJ2-2	CASSPPRTGRTGELFF	TGTGCCAGCTCACCACCCCGGACAGGCCGGACCGGGGAGCTGTTTTTT
TRBV5-1	TRBD1	-	TRBJ1-1	CASSLEDRVKPEAFF	TGCGCCAGCAGCTTGGAGGACAGGGTGAAACCTGAAGCTTTCTTT
TRBV5-6	-	once	TRBJ1-1	CANSPDLSTEAFF	TGTGCCAACAGCCCCGATCTAAGCACTGAAGCTTTCTTT
TRBV18	TRBD2	-	TRBJ2-1	CASSPTTSGGEQFF	TGTGCCAGCTCACCGACGACTAGCGGTGGAGAGCAGTTCTTC
TRBV28	TRBD1	-	TRBJ2-5	CASSLAQGRTGTQYF	TGTGCCAGCAGTCTAGCACAGGGGAGAACGGGGACCCAGTACTTC
TRBV3-1/TRBV3-2	-	once	TRBJ2-7	CASSGEQGLTYEQYF	TGTGCCAGCAGCGGGGAGCAGGGGCTAACCTACGAGCAGTACTTC
TRBV3-1/TRBV3-2	TRBD2	-	TRBJ2-4	CASSPGTSGRIFLAKNIQYF	TGTGCCAGCAGCCCCGGGACTAGCGGGAGGATATTCCTAGCCAAAAACATTCAGTACTTC
TRBV7-9	TRBD1	-	TRBJ2-5	CASSPDRAIQETQYF	TGTGCCAGCAGTCCCGACAGGGCCATACAAGAGACCCAGTACTTC
TRBV30	-	-	TRBJ1-6	CAWSAPQGKYNSPLHF	TGTGCCTGGAGTGCTCCGCAGGGCAAATATAATTCACCCCTCCACTTT
TRBV12-3/TRBV12-4	-	-	TRBJ2-7	CASAEGLIYEQYF	TGTGCCAGCGCGGAGGGCTTGATCTACGAGCAGTACTTC